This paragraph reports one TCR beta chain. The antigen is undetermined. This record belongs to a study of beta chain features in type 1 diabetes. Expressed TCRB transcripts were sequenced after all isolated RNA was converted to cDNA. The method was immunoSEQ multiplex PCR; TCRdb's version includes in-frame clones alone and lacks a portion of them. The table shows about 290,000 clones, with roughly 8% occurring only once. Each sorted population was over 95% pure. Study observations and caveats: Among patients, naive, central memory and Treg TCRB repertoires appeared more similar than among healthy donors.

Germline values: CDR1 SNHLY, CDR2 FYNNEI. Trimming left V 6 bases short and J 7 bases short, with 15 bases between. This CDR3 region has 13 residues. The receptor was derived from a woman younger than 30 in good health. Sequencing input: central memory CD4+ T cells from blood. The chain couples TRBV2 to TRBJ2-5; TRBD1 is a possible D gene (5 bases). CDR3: CASSLNRPSTQYF. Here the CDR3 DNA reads TGTGCCAGCAGCTTGAACAGGCCATCGACCCAGTACTTC. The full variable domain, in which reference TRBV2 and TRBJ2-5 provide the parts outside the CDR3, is EPEVTQTPSHQVTQMGQEVILRCVPISNHLYFYWYRQILGQKVEFLVSFYNNEISEKSEIFDDQFSVERPDGSNFTLKIRSTKLEDSAMYFCASSLNRPSTQYFGPGTRLLVL.